This entry describes one T cell receptor (beta chain). Clones were sequenced by immunoSEQ multiplex PCR, and TCRdb holds only the in-frame ones, with some missing. The sample comprises some 50,000 clones, over 75% of which are singletons, and about 7.8% rests with the top ten. These data belong to a study of blood T cell repertoires in COVID-19. Trimming left V 4 bases short and J 0 bases short, with 16 bases between. This CDR3 comprises 17 residues. Germline loops: CDR1 MGHRA, CDR2 YSYEKL. J is TRBJ1-5 and V is TRBV4-1; TRBD1 might be the D (5 bases). What was sequenced was peripheral blood. The origin of this receptor is a man between 45 and 60 years old with active COVID-19. Written as DNA, the CDR3 is TGCGCCAGCAGCCTCGCGGGGGGGGGTGATAGCAATCAGCCCCAGCATTTT. It specifies CASSLAGGGDSNQPQHF.